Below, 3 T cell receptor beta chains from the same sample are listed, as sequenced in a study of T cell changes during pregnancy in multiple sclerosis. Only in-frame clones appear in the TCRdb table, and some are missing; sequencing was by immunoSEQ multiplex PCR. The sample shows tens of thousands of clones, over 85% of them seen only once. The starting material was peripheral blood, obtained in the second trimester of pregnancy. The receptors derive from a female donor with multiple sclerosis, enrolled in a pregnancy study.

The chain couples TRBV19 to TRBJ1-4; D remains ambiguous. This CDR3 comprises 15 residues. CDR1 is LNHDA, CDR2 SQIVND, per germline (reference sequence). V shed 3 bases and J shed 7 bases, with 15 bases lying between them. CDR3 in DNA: TGTGCCAGTAGTATCTTGCCAGGAAGCAGTGAAAAACTGTTTTTT. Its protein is CASSILPGSSEKLFF.

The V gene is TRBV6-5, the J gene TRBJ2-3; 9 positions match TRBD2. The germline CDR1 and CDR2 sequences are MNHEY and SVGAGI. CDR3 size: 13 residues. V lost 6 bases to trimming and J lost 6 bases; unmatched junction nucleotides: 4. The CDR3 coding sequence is TGTGCCAGCAGAACCGGGACTAGCGATACGCAGTATTTT. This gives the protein CASRTGTSDTQYF.

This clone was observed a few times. The CDR3 protein is CASRLGTADNYGYTF. The CDR3 DNA is TGTGCCAGCAGACTTGGGACAGCTGATAACTATGGCTACACCTTC. The V call is TRBV5-6, the J call TRBJ1-2; the match to TRBD1 covers 7 bases. The CDR3 sequence is 15 residues long. Germline trimming cut 5 bases from V and 1 base from J; bases unmatched to any gene: 8. Germline V gene sequence: CDR1 SGHDT, CDR2 YYEEEE.